This TCR beta chain was observed in a study of T cells in Graves' hyperthyroidism and ophthalmopathy (dated by TCRdb to the late 2010s). As for the study more broadly: Peripheral blood was sampled at the time of initial diagnosis, prior to any treatment. TCR V-J signatures able to tell the groups apart were searched for in a discovery cohort of 100 patients, of whom about 40 had Graves' ophthalmopathy and around 57 had stable Graves' hyperthyroidism. An independent validation cohort of about 20 hyperthyroidism patients and approximately 16 patients who later progressed to ophthalmopathy tested prospective prediction of ophthalmopathy. For training and testing, the 100 or so patients in the discovery cohort were randomly divided in a 7:3 ratio. Thyroid tissue and blood T-cell repertoires from six Graves' hyperthyroidism patients were also compared in the study. After blood sampling, hyperthyroidism patients were treated with methimazole at a starting dose of 30 mg daily, and ophthalmopathy patients were treated with high-dose intravenous methylprednisolone. The paper reports TCR Vbeta CDR3 sequencing of some 140 peripheral blood samples: approximately 41 ophthalmopathy, fewer than 80 hyperthyroidism and some 17 progressor patients. Study-level results and caveats: A model built on a 13 V-J signature distinguished ophthalmopathy from stable hyperthyroidism, reaching 85% to 90% sensitivity and under 84% specificity in cross-validation and 80%/75% in testing. During validation, the model predicted progression to ophthalmopathy a median of about 6.5 months ahead of onset, with roughly 65% sensitivity and 72% to 85% specificity. Most expanded thyroid clonotypes (frequency above 0.001) were also detected in blood, suggesting blood repertoires may reflect thyroid immune responses. No statistical method was used to set the sample size in advance, and investigators knew the group allocation.

TCR beta CDR3 regions were amplified from RNA transcripts. The first round of RT-PCR for the TCR CDR3 was performed with the HTBI primer set and the Qiagen OneStep RT-PCR kit. Libraries were constructed in a second round of multiplex PCR, after which size selection and purification were performed. Sequencing of the libraries was done on an Illumina HiSeq2000 using paired-end 100 bp reads. The original pipeline was this. Raw data were processed with SOAPnuke, discarding reads with adapters, uncalled bases, mean Phred below 15, or no exact constant-primer or identifier match. COPE v1.2.5 was used to merge high-quality paired reads, and clonotypes were defined as unique nucleotide sequences. Clonotypes were aligned to IMGT TRBV, TRBD and TRBJ reference segments using MiTCR v1.1. The analysis included only V-J combinations with a frequency above 0.0001, which together covered roughly 99% of the repertoires. The TCS score was defined as F50 (clonal expansion) divided by E x V (chaos), with BLOSUM62-based TCRdist calculated between CDR3 peptides within each V-J. Welch's t-statistics and random forest reduced around 520 V-J features to 13, which were used in a naive Bayes classifier (R e1071). Thyroid-blood repertoire similarity was quantified with the Morisita-Horn index. TCRdb reprocessed the public reads (quality trimming at Q25 with fastp, clone calling with MiXCR) and kept in-frame beta chains. Rows merge per CDR3 protein into single entries with the most common DNA and genes. The V and J calls follow TCRdb's processing rather than the paper's. The sample table records roughly 700,000 distinct CDR3 sequences; roughly a third of these occur just once. The ten biggest clones cover around 30% of the sample.

The trim is 7 bases for V and 3 bases for J, with a gap of 19 bases between the germline ends. Reading the germline V gene (reference sequence) gives CDR1 SEHNR and CDR2 FQNEAQ. The CDR3 spans 15 residues, from the cysteine through the phenylalanine. The read is trimmed to its CDR3 DNA, 45 bases read in frame from base 1. A patient counted as having stable Graves' hyperthyroidism if no progression to ophthalmopathy occurred over 18 months of follow-up. The hyperthyroidism patients were between 18 and 65 years old and newly diagnosed, with a disease duration of less than 2 months. Exclusion was applied to patients with uncontrolled infections, other autoimmune diseases, pregnancy or lactation. Clinical symptoms, serum thyroxine and TRAb, thyroid ultrasound, and orbital computed tomography formed the basis for the diagnoses. PBMCs were separated from roughly 9.3 ml of fresh peripheral blood using Ficoll-Paque density gradient centrifugation. Trizol reagent was used to extract total RNA, and RNA quality was then checked on an Agilent 2100 Bioanalyzer.

At least ten counts were recorded for this clonotype. Its antigen specificity is not known. Within one base of it there is no much larger clone, and no base qualities were kept. The sample comprised blood. The clonotype was recovered from a woman in her 40s with Graves' hyperthyroidism. Rearrangement joined TRBV7-9 to TRBJ2-7, and TRBD1 may be the D gene, going by 6 matching bases. The nucleotides are TGTGCCAGCACTTCATGGGACACCGGATACTACGAGCAGTACTTC. This yields the protein CASTSWDTGYYEQYF.